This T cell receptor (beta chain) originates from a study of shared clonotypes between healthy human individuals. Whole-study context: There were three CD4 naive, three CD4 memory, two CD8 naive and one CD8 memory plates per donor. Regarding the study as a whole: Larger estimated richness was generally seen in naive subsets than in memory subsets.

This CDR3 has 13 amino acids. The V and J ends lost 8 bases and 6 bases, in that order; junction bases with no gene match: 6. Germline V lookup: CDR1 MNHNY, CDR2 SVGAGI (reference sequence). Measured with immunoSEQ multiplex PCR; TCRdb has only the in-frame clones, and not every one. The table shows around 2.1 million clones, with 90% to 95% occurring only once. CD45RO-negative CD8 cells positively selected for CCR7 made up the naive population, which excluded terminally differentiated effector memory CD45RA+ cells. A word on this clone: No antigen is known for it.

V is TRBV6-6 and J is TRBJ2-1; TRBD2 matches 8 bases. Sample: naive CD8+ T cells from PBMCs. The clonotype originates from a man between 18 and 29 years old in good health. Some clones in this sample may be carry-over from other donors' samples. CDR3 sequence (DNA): TGTGCCAGCGGAGTAGCGGGGCTCAATGAGCAGTTCTTC. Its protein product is CASGVAGLNEQFF.